The next 16 T cell receptor beta chains were all read from a single sample in a study of blood T cells in healthy people across ages. Together with a sample-barcoded 5' primer, a J-beta primer mix was included in a second PCR lasting roughly 6 to 12 cycles. TCRdb reprocessed the 5' RACE reads via MiXCR and lists one record per CDR3 protein. The sample yields 700,000 or so distinct CDR3 sequences, roughly two fifths seen once. The sample was blood. Source of these receptors: a man aged 80 or over in good health.

J is TRBJ2-3 and V is TRBV18, with D perhaps TRBD1 (5 bases). The CDR3 extends over 15 amino acids. Trimming stripped 3 bases from V and 1 base from J, with 11 bases between. In germline, CDR1 is KGHSH, CDR2 LQKENI. The chain's CDR3 is CASSPIQVRTDTQYF. The CDR3 DNA reads TGTGCCAGCTCACCGATACAGGTTCGCACAGATACGCAGTATTTT. Full variable domain (remainder filled in from reference TRBV18 and TRBJ2-3): NAGVMQNPRHLVRRRGQEARLRCSPMKGHSHVYWYRQLPEEGLKFMVYLQKENIIDESGMPKERFSAEFPKEGPSILRIQQVVRGDSAAYFCASSPIQVRTDTQYFGPGTRLTVL.

This chain joins TRBV6-6 and TRBJ1-5, with 7 nucleotides matching TRBD1. CDR3 size: 17 residues. Germline assignment: CDR1 MNHNY and CDR2 SVGAGI (reference sequence). V lost 4 bases to trimming and J lost 0 bases; unmatched junction nucleotides: 9. CDR3 in DNA: TGTGCCAGCAGTTGGCTCCGGACAGGTGATAGCAATCAGCCCCAGCATTTT. Amino acid sequence: CASSWLRTGDSNQPQHF.

This clonotype has a handful of counts. The chain uses TRBV6-2 or TRBV6-3 and TRBJ2-1; D gene ambiguous. Germline assignment: CDR1 MNHEY and CDR2 SVGEGT. With 7 bases removed from V and 7 bases from J, the gap between germline ends came to 20 bases. The CDR3 totals 15 residues. As DNA, the CDR3 is TGTGCCAGCACAAAGGCCAAGCTTCAGGATAATGAGCAGTTCTTC. It yields the protein CASTKAKLQDNEQFF.

This clonotype was observed many times. The J gene is TRBJ2-2, the V gene TRBV5-1; 7 bases are a match to TRBD2. This CDR3 spans 15 amino acids. V lost 1 base, J lost 6 bases, and 6 bases stayed unmatched. Germline values: CDR1 SGHRS, CDR2 YFSETQ. The CDR3 loop is CASSLNLGGAGELFF. CDR3 bases: TGCGCCAGCAGCTTGAATCTTGGGGGGGCCGGGGAGCTGTTTTTT.

The J gene is TRBJ2-7, the V gene TRBV4-3, with a possible D match to TRBD2 (5 bases). Trimming stripped 1 base from V and 2 bases from J, with 12 bases between. The germline V gene encodes CDR1 LGHNA and CDR2 YSLEER. CDR3 size: 15 residues. Here the CDR3 reads CASSQGLAQTYEQYF. CDR3 coding DNA: TGCGCCAGCAGCCAAGGATTAGCGCAGACCTACGAGCAGTACTTC.

The table lists this clonotype with a few counts. The genes are TRBV20-1 and TRBJ1-6; D gene ambiguous. Per the germline V gene, CDR1 is DFQATT and CDR2 is SNEGSKA (reference sequence). V gave up 2 bases and J gave up 0 bases, with 11 bases separating them. This CDR3 is 16 amino acids long. The CDR3 reads CSARSVVNSYNSPLHF. CDR3 bases: TGCAGTGCTAGATCCGTAGTTAACTCCTATAATTCACCCCTCCACTTT.

This clonotype was seen only a few times. This sequence joins TRBV20-1 and TRBJ1-1; 7 bases agree with TRBD1. CDR3 size: 15 residues. Trimming cost V 3 bases and J 6 bases; bases outside gene matches: 13. Germline lookup yields CDR1 DFQATT and CDR2 SNEGSKA (reference sequence). The CDR3 is CSARNLLQGLAEAFF. The CDR3, as DNA: TGCAGTGCTAGGAACCTTCTACAGGGGTTGGCTGAAGCTTTCTTT.

The J gene is TRBJ1-1, the V gene TRBV6-2 or TRBV6-3; maybe TRBD1 (5 bases). Germline V lookup: CDR1 MNHEY, CDR2 SVGEGT. The V gene lost 6 bases and the J gene lost 4 bases, with 18 bases spanning the gap. The CDR3 loop spans 15 amino acids. The CDR3 DNA follows: TGTGCCAGCAGCCCCCAAGGGGCAGGGCGCACTGAAGCTTTCTTT. This sequence encodes CASSPQGAGRTEAFF.

This clonotype came up many times. The rearrangement joins TRBV7-9 to TRBJ2-7; D is possibly TRBD1 (6 bases). CDR3 length: 14 amino acids. CDR1 SEHNR and CDR2 FQNEAQ come from the germline V gene (reference sequence). V shed 8 bases and J shed 2 bases, with 16 bases lying between them. DNA of the CDR3: TGTGCCAGCGGTCCCGAGACAGGCACCTACGAGCAGTACTTC. It encodes CASGPETGTYEQYF.

The chain combines TRBV20-1 with TRBJ2-7; TRBD1 might be the D (5 bases). The CDR3 is made up of 12 amino acids. V gave up 5 bases and J gave up 0 bases, with 8 bases separating them. Germline CDR1 DFQATT, CDR2 SNEGSKA (reference sequence). CDR3 DNA: TGCAGTGCTGAAACAGGCTCCTACGAGCAGTACTTC. Amino acid sequence: CSAETGSYEQYF.

The chain recombines TRBV20-1 with TRBJ1-6; no firm D call. V shed 2 bases and J shed 7 bases, with 12 bases lying between them. Germline assignment: CDR1 DFQATT and CDR2 SNEGSKA (reference sequence). The CDR3 is 14 amino acids. The CDR3: CSARNPANNSPLHF. In DNA form, the CDR3 reads TGCAGTGCTAGAAATCCTGCGAACAATTCACCCCTCCACTTT.

Remarks on this clonotype: One end of the junction does not line up with germline, which may come from a read error. This chain uses TRBV29-1 with TRBJ1-1; D is ambiguous. Germline assignment: CDR1 SQVTM and CDR2 ANQGSEA. The CDR3 is 14 amino acids. This CDR3 reads CSVEVGQMNIEAFF. CDR3 in DNA: TGCAGCGTTGAAGTAGGGCAAATGAACATTGAAGCTTTCTTT. Based on the CDR3 plus reference TRBV29-1 and TRBJ1-1, the full variable domain is SAVISQKPSRDICQRGTSLTIQCQVDSQVTMMFWYRQQPGQSLTLIATANQGSEATYESGFVIDKFPISRPNLTFSTLTVSNMSPEDSSIYLCSVEVGQMNIEAFFGQGTRLTVV.

In this sample, this clonotype turned up many times. This chain joins TRBV5-1 and TRBJ1-2, with D possibly being TRBD1 (5 bases). There are 12 residues in the CDR3. V was pared by 5 bases and J by 2 bases, with 7 bases between. CDR1 is SGHRS and CDR2 is YFSETQ in the germline V gene. CDR3 sequence reads: CASSEGNYGYTF. The CDR3, as DNA: TGCGCCAGCAGTGAGGGGAACTATGGCTACACCTTC.

The rearrangement joins TRBV7-2 to TRBJ2-5; 11 nucleotides agree with TRBD2. V dropped 2 bases and J dropped 2; count of bases not matched to a gene: 1. CDR3 size: 15 residues. Germline CDR1 SGHTA, CDR2 FQGNSA. CDR3 nucleotides: TGTGCCAGCAGCTTAAGACTAGCGGGGCAAGAGACCCAGTACTTC. It is translated as CASSLRLAGQETQYF.

This clonotype showed up many times. The V and J genes are TRBV9 and TRBJ2-7; 10 bases agree with TRBD1. J lost 5 bases, V lost 3 bases, and 8 bases had no gene match. The CDR3 covers 15 residues. Germline CDR1 SGDLS, CDR2 YYNGEE. DNA of the CDR3: TGTGCCAGCAGCGAGGGGCGGGACAGGGGTAACGAGCAGTACTTC. It yields the protein CASSEGRDRGNEQYF.

This chain connects TRBV4-3 to TRBJ2-2; perhaps TRBD1 as D (5 bases). CDR1 LGHNA and CDR2 YSLEER come from the germline V gene. The CDR3 length is 16 residues. V lost 1 base to trimming and J lost 3 bases, with 12 bases between them. The CDR3 here is CASSQAAGPYTGELFF. The CDR3 coding sequence is TGCGCCAGCAGCCAAGCGGCAGGGCCATACACCGGGGAGCTGTTTTTT.